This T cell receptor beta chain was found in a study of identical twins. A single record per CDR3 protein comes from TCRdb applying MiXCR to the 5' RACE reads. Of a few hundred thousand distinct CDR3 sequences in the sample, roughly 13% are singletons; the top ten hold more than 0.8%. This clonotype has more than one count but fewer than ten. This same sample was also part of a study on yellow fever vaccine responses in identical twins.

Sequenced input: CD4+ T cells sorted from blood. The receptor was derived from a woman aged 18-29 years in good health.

CDR3 loop: CSARDRGGASTQYF. The DNA of the CDR3 is TGCAGTGCTAGAGATCGAGGGGGGGCGTCCACTCAGTACTTC. The chain is built from TRBV20-1 and TRBJ2-7; possible D gene TRBD2, 7 bases. CDR1 is DFQATT and CDR2 is SNEGSKA in the germline V gene (reference sequence). This CDR3 has 14 residues. Trimming pared 0 bases from V and 10 bases from J, leaving 19 bases between.